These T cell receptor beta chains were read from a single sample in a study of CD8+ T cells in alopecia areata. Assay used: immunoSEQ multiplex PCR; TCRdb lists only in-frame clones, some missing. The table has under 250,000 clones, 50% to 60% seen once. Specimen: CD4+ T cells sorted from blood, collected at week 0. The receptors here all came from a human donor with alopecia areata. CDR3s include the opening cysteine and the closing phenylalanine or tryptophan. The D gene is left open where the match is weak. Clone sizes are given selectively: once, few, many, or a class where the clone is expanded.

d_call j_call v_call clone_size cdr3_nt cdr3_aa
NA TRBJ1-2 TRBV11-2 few TGTGCCAGCAGCTTAGAAAGGTGGAGCGGCTACACCTTC CASSLERWSGYTF
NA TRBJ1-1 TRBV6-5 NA TGTGCCAGCAGCCCCGAAATTGGCAGGGAGGCTGAAGCTTTCTTT CASSPEIGREAEAFF
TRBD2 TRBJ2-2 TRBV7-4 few TGTGCCAGCAGCTTCGGACTAGCGGGGTTCCTGAACACCGGGGAGCTGTTTTTT CASSFGLAGFLNTGELFF
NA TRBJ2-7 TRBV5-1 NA TGCGCCAGCAGCTCCCGGACGGATCGTTACGAGCAGTACTTC CASSSRTDRYEQYF
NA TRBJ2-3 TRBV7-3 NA TGTGCCAGCAGCCCCGGGAATACTAGGACAGATACGCAGTATTTT CASSPGNTRTDTQYF
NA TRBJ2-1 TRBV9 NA TGTGCCAGCAGCGGAAATTACAATGAGCAGTTCTTC CASSGNYNEQFF
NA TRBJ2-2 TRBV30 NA TGTGCCTGGAAACAGGGCGGGTGGAGAACCGGGGAGCTGTTTTTT CAWKQGGWRTGELFF
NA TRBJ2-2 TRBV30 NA TGTGCCTTTAACAAGAACACCGGGGAGCTGTTTTTT CAFNKNTGELFF
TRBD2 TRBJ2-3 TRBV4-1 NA TGCGCCAGCAGCTACACTAGCGGGGGGGCCCTAGATACGCAGTATTTT CASSYTSGGALDTQYF
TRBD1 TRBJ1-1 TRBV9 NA TGTGCCAGCAGCGCGGGGGGACAGGGGAACACTGAAGCTTTCTTT CASSAGGQGNTEAFF
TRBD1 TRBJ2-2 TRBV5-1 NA TGCGCCAGCAGCGACACCGACAGGGGGCGAGACACCGGGGAGCTGTTTTTT CASSDTDRGRDTGELFF
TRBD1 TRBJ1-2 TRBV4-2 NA TGTGCCAGCAGCCGGGACAGGAACCTGATCTACACCTTC CASSRDRNLIYTF
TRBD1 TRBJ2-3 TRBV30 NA TGTGCCTGGAGTGCAGGGGGCAACACAGATACGCAGTATTTT CAWSAGGNTDTQYF
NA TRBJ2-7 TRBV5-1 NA TGCGCCAGCAGCTTGGCCTCTACAGGGCGCGCCTACGAGCAGTACTTC CASSLASTGRAYEQYF
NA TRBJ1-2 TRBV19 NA TGTGCCAGTAGTATAGGGGGGAATGGCTACACCTTC CASSIGGNGYTF
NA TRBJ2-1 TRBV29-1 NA TGCAGCGTTGACAGCTCCTACAATGAGCAGTTCTTC CSVDSSYNEQFF
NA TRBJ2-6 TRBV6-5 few TGTGCCAGCAGTTGGACCGCCTACTCTGGGGCCAACGTCCTGACTTTC CASSWTAYSGANVLTF
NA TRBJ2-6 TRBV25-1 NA TGTGCCAGCAGAAAGGGGACTGGGGCCAACGTCCTGACTTTC CASRKGTGANVLTF
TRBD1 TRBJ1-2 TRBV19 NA TGTGCCAGTAGTATGGGACAGTGGTATAACTATGGCTACACCTTC CASSMGQWYNYGYTF
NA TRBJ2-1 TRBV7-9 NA TGTGCCAGCAGCTTAGGGGGGTTATACAATGAGCAGTTCTTC CASSLGGLYNEQFF
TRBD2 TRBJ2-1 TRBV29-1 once TGCAGCGTTGTCCGACTAGCGGGGCGTAATGAGCAGTTCTTC CSVVRLAGRNEQFF
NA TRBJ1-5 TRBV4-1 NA TGCGCCAGCAGCCAAGAACAGGCGAATCAGCCCCAGCATTTT CASSQEQANQPQHF
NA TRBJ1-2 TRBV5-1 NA TGCGCCAGCAGCTTGATTGGGGCAGGGGCGAACTATGGCTACACCTTC CASSLIGAGANYGYTF
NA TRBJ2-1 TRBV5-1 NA TGCGCCAGCAGCTTTGGGGCAGGAAGATACAATGAGCAGTTCTTC CASSFGAGRYNEQFF
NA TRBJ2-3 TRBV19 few TGTGCCAGTAGTATGGGTCGCGCAGATACGCAGTATTTT CASSMGRADTQYF
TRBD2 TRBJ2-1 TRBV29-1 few TGCAGCGCAACTCACAACGGGACTAGCGGGGTCAGCTCCTACAATGAGCAGTTCTTC CSATHNGTSGVSSYNEQFF